Listed here are 6 T cell receptor beta chains from one sample, sequenced in a study of T cells in Graves' hyperthyroidism and ophthalmopathy. Amplification of TCR beta CDR3 regions used RNA as the template. TCR CDR3 underwent first-round RT-PCR with the HTBI primer set. TCRdb re-called the multiplex PCR reads with MiXCR, one entry per CDR3 protein. The repertoire holds hundreds of thousands of distinct CDR3 sequences, with 15% to 20% as singletons. The source material was blood. The receptors were sampled from a middle-aged man with Graves' ophthalmopathy.

The chain carries TRBV5-6 and TRBJ2-3; D gene ambiguous. Germline CDR1 is SGHDT and CDR2 is YYEEEE. The CDR3 consists of 15 residues. V was cut by 2 bases and J by 1 base, with 11 bases left in between. In DNA form, the CDR3 reads TGTGCCAGCAGCTTACGGAGACGAGGCACAGATACGCAGTATTTT. This translates into CASSLRRRGTDTQYF.

This clonotype was counted a few times. V gene TRBV6-1 combines with J gene TRBJ2-5; 10 nucleotides line up with TRBD2. CDR1 and CDR2 (germline): MNHNS, SASEGT. This CDR3 is built from 14 residues. V lost 7 bases, J lost 3 bases, and 5 bases stayed unmatched. CDR3 amino acids: CASKNLAGEETQYF. DNA of the CDR3: TGTGCCAGCAAGAATCTAGCGGGAGAAGAGACCCAGTACTTC.

This clonotype was seen more than once but under ten times. The rearrangement joins TRBV7-6 to TRBJ2-3; 12 nucleotides agree with TRBD2. This CDR3 spans 17 amino acids. V shed 1 base and J 4 bases; nucleotides not matched to a gene: 6. CDR1 is SGHVS, CDR2 FNYEAQ, per germline. The DNA of the CDR3 is TGTGCCAGCAGCTTAGACCCTAGCGGGGGGGGCTCAGATACGCAGTATTTT. Protein: CASSLDPSGGGSDTQYF. The variable domain in full, completed from reference TRBV7-6 and TRBJ2-3, reads GAGVSQSPRYKVTKRGQDVALRCDPISGHVSLYWYRQALGQGPEFLTYFNYEAQQDKSGLPNDRFSAERPEGSISTLTIQRTEQRDSAMYRCASSLDPSGGGSDTQYFGPGTRLTVL.

The chain is built from TRBV6-5 and TRBJ2-3, with D uncertain. The germline V gene has CDR1 MNHEY and CDR2 SVGAGI. The CDR3 sequence is 16 residues long. V was trimmed by 0 bases and J by 2 bases, leaving 12 bases between them. CDR3 nucleotide sequence: TGTGCCAGCAGTTACTCAAGGTCCAGCGCCACAGATACGCAGTATTTT. This translates into CASSYSRSSATDTQYF.

This clonotype appeared a few times. CDR3 DNA sequence: TGTGCCAGCAGCGTAGAAGGACAGGAATACAATGAGCAGTTCTTC. Translating it yields CASSVEGQEYNEQFF. The V and J genes are TRBV9 and TRBJ2-1, with 7 bases identical to TRBD1. From germline, CDR1 is SGDLS and CDR2 YYNGEE. After removal of 0 bases from V and 4 bases from J, the junction contained 4 bases not matched to a gene. The CDR3 consists of 15 residues.

The chain links TRBV11-2 to TRBJ1-2; unclear D gene. Trimming left V 5 bases short and J 5 bases short, with 18 bases between. The CDR3 length is 15 residues. The germline gives CDR1 SGHAT, CDR2 FQNNGV. The CDR3 protein is CASSRLEGVTYGYTF. The CDR3 DNA reads as TGTGCCAGCAGCCGCCTCGAGGGCGTCACGTATGGCTACACCTTC.